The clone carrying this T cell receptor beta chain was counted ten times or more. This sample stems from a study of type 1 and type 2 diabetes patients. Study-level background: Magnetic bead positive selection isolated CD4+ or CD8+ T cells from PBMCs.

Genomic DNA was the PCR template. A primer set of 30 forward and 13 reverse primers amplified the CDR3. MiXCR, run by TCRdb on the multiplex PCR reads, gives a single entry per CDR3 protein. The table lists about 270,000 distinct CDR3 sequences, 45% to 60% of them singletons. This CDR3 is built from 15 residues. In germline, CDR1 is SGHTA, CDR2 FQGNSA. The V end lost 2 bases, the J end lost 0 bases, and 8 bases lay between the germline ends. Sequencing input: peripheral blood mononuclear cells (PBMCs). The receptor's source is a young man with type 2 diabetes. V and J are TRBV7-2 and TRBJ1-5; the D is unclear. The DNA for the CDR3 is TGTGCCAGCAGCTTAAGGCCTAGTAGCAATCAGCCCCAGCATTTT. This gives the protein CASSLRPSSNQPQHF. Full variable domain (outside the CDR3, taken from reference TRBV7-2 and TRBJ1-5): GAGVSQSPSNKVTEKGKDVELRCDPISGHTALYWYRQSLGQGLEFLIYFQGNSAPDKSGLPSDRFSAERTGGSVSTLTIQRTQQEDSAVYLCASSLRPSSNQPQHFGDGTRLSIL.